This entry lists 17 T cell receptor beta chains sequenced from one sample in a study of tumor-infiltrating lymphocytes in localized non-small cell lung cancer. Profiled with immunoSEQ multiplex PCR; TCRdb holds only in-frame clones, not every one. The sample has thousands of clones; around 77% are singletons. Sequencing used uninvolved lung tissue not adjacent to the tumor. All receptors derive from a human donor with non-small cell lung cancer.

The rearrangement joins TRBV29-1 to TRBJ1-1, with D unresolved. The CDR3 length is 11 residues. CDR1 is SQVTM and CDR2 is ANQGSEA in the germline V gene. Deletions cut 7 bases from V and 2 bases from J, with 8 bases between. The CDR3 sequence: CSGGSNTEAFF. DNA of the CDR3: TGCAGCGGAGGAAGTAACACTGAAGCTTTCTTT.

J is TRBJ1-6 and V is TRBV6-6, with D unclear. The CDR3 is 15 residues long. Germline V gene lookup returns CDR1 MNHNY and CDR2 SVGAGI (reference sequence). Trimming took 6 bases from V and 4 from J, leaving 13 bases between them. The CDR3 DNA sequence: TGTGCCAGCAGGGCCACATTCGCTTATAATTCACCCCTCCACTTT. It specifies CASRATFAYNSPLHF.

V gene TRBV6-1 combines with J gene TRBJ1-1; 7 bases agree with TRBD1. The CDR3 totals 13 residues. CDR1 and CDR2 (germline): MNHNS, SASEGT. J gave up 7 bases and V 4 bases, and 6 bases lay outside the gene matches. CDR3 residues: CASSGNRDSEAFF. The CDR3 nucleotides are TGTGCCAGCAGTGGGAACCGGGACAGTGAAGCTTTCTTT.

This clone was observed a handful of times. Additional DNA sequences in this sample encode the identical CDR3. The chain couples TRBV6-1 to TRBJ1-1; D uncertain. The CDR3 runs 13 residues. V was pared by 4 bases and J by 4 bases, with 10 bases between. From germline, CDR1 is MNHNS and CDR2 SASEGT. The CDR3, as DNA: TGTGCCAGCAGTGCGTCGGGGTCCACTGAAGCTTTCTTT. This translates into CASSASGSTEAFF.

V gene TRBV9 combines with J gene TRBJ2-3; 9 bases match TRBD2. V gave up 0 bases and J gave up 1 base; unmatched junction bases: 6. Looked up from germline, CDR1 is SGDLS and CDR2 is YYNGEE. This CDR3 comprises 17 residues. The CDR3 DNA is TGTGCCAGCAGCGTAGGTCGAGTAGCGGGGGGCACAGATACGCAGTATTTT. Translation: CASSVGRVAGGTDTQYF. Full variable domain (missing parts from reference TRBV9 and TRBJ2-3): DSGVTQTPKHLITATGQRVTLRCSPRSGDLSVYWYQQSLDQGLQFLIQYYNGEERAKGNILERFSAQQFPDLHSELNLSSLELGDSALYFCASSVGRVAGGTDTQYFGPGTRLTVL.

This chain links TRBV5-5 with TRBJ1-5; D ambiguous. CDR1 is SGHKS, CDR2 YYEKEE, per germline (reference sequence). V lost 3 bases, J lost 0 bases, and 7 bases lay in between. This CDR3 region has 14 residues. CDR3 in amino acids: CASSSLISNQPQHF. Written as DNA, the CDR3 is TGTGCCAGCAGCTCGCTAATTAGCAATCAGCCCCAGCATTTT.

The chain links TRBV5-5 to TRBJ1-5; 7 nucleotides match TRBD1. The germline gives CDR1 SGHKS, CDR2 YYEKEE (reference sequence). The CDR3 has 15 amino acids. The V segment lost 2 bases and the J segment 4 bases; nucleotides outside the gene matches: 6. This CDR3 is CASSFWDRTNQPQHF. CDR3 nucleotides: TGTGCCAGCAGCTTTTGGGACAGAACTAATCAGCCCCAGCATTTT.

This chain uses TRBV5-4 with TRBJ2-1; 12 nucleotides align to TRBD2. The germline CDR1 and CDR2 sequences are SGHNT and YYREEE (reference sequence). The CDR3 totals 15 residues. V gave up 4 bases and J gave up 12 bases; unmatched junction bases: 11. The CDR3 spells CASSPTSGGSSGQFF. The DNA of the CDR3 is TGTGCCAGCAGCCCTACTAGCGGGGGGAGTAGCGGGCAGTTCTTC.

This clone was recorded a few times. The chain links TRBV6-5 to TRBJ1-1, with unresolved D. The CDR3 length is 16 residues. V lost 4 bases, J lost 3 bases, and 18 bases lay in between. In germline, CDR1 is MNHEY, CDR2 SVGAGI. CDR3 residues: CASSFLNHNGDTEAFF. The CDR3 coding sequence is TGTGCCAGCAGTTTTCTGAATCACAACGGAGACACTGAAGCTTTCTTT.

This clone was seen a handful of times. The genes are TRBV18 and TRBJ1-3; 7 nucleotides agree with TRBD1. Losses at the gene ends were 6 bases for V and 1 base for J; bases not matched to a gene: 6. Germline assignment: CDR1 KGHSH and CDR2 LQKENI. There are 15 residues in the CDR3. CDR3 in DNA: TGTGCCAGCTCCCTTGGGACAGTGTCTGGAAACACCATATATTTT. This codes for CASSLGTVSGNTIYF.

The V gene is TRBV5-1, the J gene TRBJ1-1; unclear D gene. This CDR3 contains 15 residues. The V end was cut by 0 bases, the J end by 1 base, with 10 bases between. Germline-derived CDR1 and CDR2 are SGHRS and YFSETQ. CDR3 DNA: TGCGCCAGCAGCTTGGGCGGGGTCCCGAACACTGAAGCTTTCTTT. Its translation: CASSLGGVPNTEAFF.

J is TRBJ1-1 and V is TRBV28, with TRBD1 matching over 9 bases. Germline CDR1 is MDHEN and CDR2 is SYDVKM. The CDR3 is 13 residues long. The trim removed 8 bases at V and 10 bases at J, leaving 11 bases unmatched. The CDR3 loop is CASWTGTGMAAFF. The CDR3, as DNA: TGTGCCAGCTGGACCGGGACAGGGATGGCAGCTTTCTTT.

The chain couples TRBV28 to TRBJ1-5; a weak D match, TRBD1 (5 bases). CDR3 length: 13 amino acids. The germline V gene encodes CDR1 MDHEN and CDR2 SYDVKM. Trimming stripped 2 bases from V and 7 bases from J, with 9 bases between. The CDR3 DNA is TGTGCCAGCAGTTTACAGGGTGAGCAGCCCCAGCATTTT. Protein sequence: CASSLQGEQPQHF.

CDR3 DNA sequence: TGCAGCGTTGAACTCCAGGGCCTCTCCTACGAGCAGTACTTC. As protein: CSVELQGLSYEQYF. V usage is TRBV29-1 and J usage is TRBJ2-7; tentative D call: TRBD1 (5 bases). Germline values: CDR1 SQVTM, CDR2 ANQGSEA. This CDR3 spans 14 amino acids. Trimming shortened V by 2 bases and J by 0 bases, and 11 bases separated the two germline ends.

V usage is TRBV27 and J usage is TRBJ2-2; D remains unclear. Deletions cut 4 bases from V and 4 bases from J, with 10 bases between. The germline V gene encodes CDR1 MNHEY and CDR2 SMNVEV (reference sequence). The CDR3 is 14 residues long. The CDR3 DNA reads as TGTGCCAGCAGTTACGATTCGGGCACCGGGGAGCTGTTTTTT. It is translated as CASSYDSGTGELFF.

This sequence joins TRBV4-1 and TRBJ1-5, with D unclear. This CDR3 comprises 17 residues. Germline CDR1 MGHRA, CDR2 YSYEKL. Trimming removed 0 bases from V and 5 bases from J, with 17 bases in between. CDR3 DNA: TGCGCCAGCAGCCAAGATCCGTTAGGGAGTTTCTATCAGCCCCAGCATTTT. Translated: CASSQDPLGSFYQPQHF.

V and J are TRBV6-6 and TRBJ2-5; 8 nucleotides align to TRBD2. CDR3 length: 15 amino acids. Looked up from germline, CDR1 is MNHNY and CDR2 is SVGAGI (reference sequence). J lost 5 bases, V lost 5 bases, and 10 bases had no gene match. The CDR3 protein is CASSQNGGAGETQYF. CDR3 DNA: TGTGCCAGCAGTCAAAACGGGGGGGCGGGGGAGACCCAGTACTTC.